This T cell receptor (beta chain) originates from a study of T cell responses to AZD1222 COVID-19 vaccine. TCRdb's copy holds only in-frame clones and misses some; the assay was immunoSEQ multiplex PCR. The sample has fewer than 85,000 clones, 85% to 90% seen once. The J segment lost 5 bases and the V segment lost 1 base, leaving 8 bases of the junction unmatched. The CDR3 contains 16 residues. Per the germline V gene, CDR1 is SGHRS and CDR2 is YFSETQ. Regarding the study as a whole: Researchers report vaccine-associated CD4 TCRs spanning spike, with dominance at 160-218 and 743-854.

Comments on this clone: Its antigen is unknown.

This rearrangement joins TRBV5-1 to TRBJ2-2; 7 positions match TRBD1. This receptor was obtained from an adult who received the AZD1222 COVID-19 vaccine. The starting material was peripheral blood, obtained 28 days after the second AZD1222 dose. For the CDR3, the DNA is TGCGCCAGCAGCTTGTTTAAGGGGGCTGAAACCGGGGAGCTGTTTTTT. Translation: CASSLFKGAETGELFF.